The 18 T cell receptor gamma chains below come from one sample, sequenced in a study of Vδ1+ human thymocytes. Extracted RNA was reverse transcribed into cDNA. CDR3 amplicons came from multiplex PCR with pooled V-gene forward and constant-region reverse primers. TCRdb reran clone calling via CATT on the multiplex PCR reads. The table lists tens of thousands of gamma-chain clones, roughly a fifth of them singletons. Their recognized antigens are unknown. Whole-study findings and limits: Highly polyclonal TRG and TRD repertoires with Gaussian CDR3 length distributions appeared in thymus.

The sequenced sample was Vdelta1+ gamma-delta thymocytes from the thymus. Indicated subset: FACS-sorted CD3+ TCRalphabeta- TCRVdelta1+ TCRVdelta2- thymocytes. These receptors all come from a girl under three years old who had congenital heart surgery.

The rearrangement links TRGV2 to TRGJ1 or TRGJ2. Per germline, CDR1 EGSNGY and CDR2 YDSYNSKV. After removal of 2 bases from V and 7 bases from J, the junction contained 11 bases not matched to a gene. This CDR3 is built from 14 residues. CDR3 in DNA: TGTGCCACCTGGGACGCCAAGGGGGGGTATAAGAAACTCTTT. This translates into CATWDAKGGYKKLF.

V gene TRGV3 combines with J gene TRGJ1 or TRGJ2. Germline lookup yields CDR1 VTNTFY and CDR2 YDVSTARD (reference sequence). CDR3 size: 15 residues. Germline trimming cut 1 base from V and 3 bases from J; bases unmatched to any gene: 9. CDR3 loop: CATWDRPGVYYKKLF. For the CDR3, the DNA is TGTGCCACCTGGGACAGACCTGGCGTTTATTATAAGAAACTCTTT.

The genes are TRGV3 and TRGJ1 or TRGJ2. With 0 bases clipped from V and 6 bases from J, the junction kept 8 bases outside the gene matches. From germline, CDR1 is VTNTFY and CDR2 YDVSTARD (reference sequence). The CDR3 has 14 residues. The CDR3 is CATWDRHEGYKKLF. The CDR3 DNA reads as TGTGCCACCTGGGACAGGCATGAAGGTTATAAGAAACTCTTT.

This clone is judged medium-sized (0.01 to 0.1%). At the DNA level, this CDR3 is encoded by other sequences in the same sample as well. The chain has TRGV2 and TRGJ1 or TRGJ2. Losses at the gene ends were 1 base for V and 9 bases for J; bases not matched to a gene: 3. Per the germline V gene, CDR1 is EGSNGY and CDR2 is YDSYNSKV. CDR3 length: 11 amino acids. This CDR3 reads CATWDGPKKLF. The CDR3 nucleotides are TGTGCCACCTGGGACGGCCCTAAGAAACTCTTT.

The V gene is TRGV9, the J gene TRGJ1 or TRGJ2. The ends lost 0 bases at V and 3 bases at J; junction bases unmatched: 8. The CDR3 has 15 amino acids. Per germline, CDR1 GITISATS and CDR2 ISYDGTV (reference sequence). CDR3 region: CALWEVHFPYYKKLF. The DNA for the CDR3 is TGTGCCTTGTGGGAGGTGCACTTCCCTTATTATAAGAAACTCTTT.

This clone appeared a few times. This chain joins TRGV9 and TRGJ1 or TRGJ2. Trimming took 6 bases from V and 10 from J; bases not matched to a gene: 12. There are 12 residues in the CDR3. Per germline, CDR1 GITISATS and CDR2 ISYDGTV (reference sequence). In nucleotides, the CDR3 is TGTGCCTTGTGGATCCATGAATTCAAGAAACTCTTT. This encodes CALWIHEFKKLF.

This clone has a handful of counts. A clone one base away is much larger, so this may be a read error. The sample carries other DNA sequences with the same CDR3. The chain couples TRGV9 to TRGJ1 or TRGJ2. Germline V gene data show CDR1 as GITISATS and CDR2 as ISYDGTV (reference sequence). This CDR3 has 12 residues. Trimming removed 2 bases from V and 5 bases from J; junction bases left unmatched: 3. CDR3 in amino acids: CALWEGHYKKLF. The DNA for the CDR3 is TGTGCCTTGTGGGAGGGACATTATAAGAAACTCTTT.

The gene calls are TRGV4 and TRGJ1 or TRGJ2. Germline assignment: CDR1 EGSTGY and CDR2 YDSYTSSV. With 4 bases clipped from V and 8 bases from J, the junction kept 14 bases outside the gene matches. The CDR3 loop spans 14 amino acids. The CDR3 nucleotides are TGTGCCACCTGGGAATTAGGACCCCCCGATAAGAAACTCTTT. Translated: CATWELGPPDKKLF.

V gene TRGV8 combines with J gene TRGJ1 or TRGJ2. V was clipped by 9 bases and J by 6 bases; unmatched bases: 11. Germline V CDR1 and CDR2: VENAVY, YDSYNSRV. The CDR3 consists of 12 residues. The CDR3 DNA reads TGTGCCACCACGCCCCAGCCTTATAAGAAACTCTTT. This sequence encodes CATTPQPYKKLF.

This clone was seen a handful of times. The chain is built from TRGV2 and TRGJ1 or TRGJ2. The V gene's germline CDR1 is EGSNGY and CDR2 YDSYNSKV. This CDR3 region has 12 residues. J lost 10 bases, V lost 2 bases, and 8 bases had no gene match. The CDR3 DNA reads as TGTGCCACCTGGGACGAAACGGGGAAGAAACTCTTT. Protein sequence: CATWDETGKKLF.

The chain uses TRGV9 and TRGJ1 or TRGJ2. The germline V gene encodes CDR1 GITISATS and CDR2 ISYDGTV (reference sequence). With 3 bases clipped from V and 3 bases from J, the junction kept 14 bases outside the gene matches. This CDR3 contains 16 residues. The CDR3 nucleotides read TGTGCCTTGTGGGAGCGCGATACTAGGTGTTATTATAAGAAACTCTTT. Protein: CALWERDTRCYYKKLF.

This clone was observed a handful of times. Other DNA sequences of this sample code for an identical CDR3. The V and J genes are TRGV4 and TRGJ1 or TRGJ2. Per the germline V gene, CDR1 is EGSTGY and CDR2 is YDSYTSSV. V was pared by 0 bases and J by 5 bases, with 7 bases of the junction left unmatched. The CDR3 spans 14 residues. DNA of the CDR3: TGTGCCACCTGGGATGGGCTGGGAGATTATAAGAAACTCTTT. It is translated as CATWDGLGDYKKLF.

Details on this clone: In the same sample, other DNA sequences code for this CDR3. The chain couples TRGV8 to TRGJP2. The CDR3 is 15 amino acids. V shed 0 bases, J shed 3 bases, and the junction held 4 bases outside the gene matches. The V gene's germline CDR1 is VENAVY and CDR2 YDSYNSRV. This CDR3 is CATWDRGGSDWIKTF. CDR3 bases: TGTGCCACCTGGGATAGGGGTGGTAGTGATTGGATCAAGACGTTT.

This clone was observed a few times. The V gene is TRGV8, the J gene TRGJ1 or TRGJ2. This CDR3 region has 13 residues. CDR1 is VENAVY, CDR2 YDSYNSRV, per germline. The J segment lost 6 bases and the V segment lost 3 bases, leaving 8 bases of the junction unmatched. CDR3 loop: CATWDPEGYKKLF. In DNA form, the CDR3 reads TGTGCCACCTGGGATCCCGAAGGTTATAAGAAACTCTTT.

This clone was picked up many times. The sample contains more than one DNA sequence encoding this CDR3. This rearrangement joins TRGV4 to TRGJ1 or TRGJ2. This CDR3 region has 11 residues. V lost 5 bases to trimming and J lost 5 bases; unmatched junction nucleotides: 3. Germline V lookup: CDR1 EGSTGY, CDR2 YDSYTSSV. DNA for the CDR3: TGTGCCACCTGGGGGAATTATAAGAAACTCTTT. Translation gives CATWGNYKKLF.

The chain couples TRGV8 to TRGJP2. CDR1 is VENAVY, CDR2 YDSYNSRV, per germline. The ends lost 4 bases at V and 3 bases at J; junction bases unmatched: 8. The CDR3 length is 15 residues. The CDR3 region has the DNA TGTGCCACCTGGGACGGGGACCGTAGTGATTGGATCAAGACGTTT. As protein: CATWDGDRSDWIKTF.

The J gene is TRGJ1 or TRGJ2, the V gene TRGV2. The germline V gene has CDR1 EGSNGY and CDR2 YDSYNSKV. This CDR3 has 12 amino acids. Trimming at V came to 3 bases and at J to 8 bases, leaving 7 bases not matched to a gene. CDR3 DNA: TGTGCCACCTGGGACCCCTATCATAAGAAACTCTTT. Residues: CATWDPYHKKLF.

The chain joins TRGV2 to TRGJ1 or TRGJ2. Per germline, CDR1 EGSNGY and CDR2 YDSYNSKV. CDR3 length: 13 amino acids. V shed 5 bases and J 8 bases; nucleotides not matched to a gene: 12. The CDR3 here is CATWAPNGDKKLF. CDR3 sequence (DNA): TGTGCCACCTGGGCCCCGAATGGGGATAAGAAACTCTTT.